The 18 T cell receptor beta chains below were found in one sample sequenced in a study of OX40 agonist ivuxolimab in advanced cancers. Produced via immunoSEQ multiplex PCR; TCRdb's table is partial and in-frame only. Among around 57,000 clones, roughly 90% were seen once, and the ten largest hold approximately 23%. The sample in question was CD4+ or CD8+ T cells sorted from blood, obtained in a trial of the OX40 agonist ivuxolimab. The receptors here all came from an adult with an advanced solid tumor such as melanoma, head and neck, liver or kidney cancer.

The rearrangement links TRBV6-5 to TRBJ2-3; perhaps D is TRBD1 or TRBD2 (5 bases each). Trimming pared 0 bases from V and 3 bases from J, leaving 13 bases between. CDR1 MNHEY and CDR2 SVGAGI come from the germline V gene. The CDR3 totals 16 residues. CDR3 region: CASSYSWGIGTDTQYF. In nucleotides, the CDR3 is TGTGCCAGCAGTTACTCTTGGGGGATTGGGACAGATACGCAGTATTTT.

V gene TRBV9 combines with J gene TRBJ1-3; D possibly corresponds to TRBD1 (5 bases). The CDR3 covers 15 residues. Germline loops: CDR1 SGDLS, CDR2 YYNGEE. Trimming stripped 3 bases from V and 2 bases from J, with 12 bases between. CDR3: CASSEGAGPGNTIYF. The CDR3, as DNA: TGTGCCAGCAGCGAAGGGGCAGGGCCTGGAAACACCATATATTTT.

V gene TRBV5-1 combines with J gene TRBJ1-4, with a possible D match to TRBD1 (5 bases). Trimming pared 2 bases from V and 6 bases from J, leaving 11 bases between. This CDR3 has 14 residues. The germline gives CDR1 SGHRS, CDR2 YFSETQ. DNA for the CDR3: TGCGCCAGCAGCTTCCAGGGAGGCTATGAAAAACTGTTTTTT. This sequence encodes CASSFQGGYEKLFF. The variable domain in full, completed from reference TRBV5-1 and TRBJ1-4, reads KAGVTQTPRYLIKTRGQQVTLSCSPISGHRSVSWYQQTPGQGLQFLFEYFSETQRNKGNFPGRFSGRQFSNSRSEMNVSTLELGDSALYLCASSFQGGYEKLFFGSGTQLSVL.

Turning to this clone: This sample includes further DNA sequences coding for the same CDR3. The genes are TRBV28 and TRBJ2-3; D gene unclear. V gave up 3 bases and J gave up 2 bases, with 6 bases separating them. This CDR3 has 13 residues. CDR1 is MDHEN, CDR2 SYDVKM, per germline. The CDR3 region has the DNA TGTGCCAGCAGTTTCAGACTCACAGATACGCAGTATTTT. It translates to CASSFRLTDTQYF.

DNA of the CDR3: TGTGCCAGCAGCTTAGCACGGGGTACGCAGTATTTT. It specifies CASSLARGTQYF. The chain joins TRBV11-2 to TRBJ2-3; a possible D gene is TRBD2 (5 bases). The CDR3 extends over 12 amino acids. V gave up 1 base and J gave up 8 bases, with 7 bases separating them. Germline CDR1 and CDR2: SGHAT and FQNNGV.

This chain links TRBV4-1 with TRBJ2-5, with a tentative D call TRBD1 (6 bases). From germline, CDR1 is MGHRA and CDR2 YSYEKL. This CDR3 contains 15 residues. Trimming pared 2 bases from V and 5 bases from J, leaving 15 bases between. In nucleotides, the CDR3 is TGCGCCAGCAGCCAACCGGCAGGGGCGCCGGAGACCCAGTACTTC. Its translation: CASSQPAGAPETQYF.

The V gene is TRBV6-1, the J gene TRBJ1-5; 9 bases map to TRBD1. There are 13 residues in the CDR3. Germline-derived CDR1 and CDR2 are MNHNS and SASEGT. Trimming took 7 bases from V and 5 from J; bases not matched to a gene: 3. The CDR3: CASTGQGYQPQHF. In DNA, the CDR3 is TGTGCCAGCACGGGACAGGGTTATCAGCCCCAGCATTTT.

This rearrangement joins TRBV27 to TRBJ1-5; D may be TRBD1 (5 bases). The CDR3 loop spans 18 amino acids. Germline loops: CDR1 MNHEY, CDR2 SMNVEV (reference sequence). With 5 bases removed from V and 0 bases from J, the gap between germline ends came to 20 bases. The CDR3, as DNA: TGTGCCAGCAGTCCTCAGGGCGCGGGTGGCTATAGCAATCAGCCCCAGCATTTT. This encodes CASSPQGAGGYSNQPQHF.

This chain uses TRBV6-5 with TRBJ2-3; 11 nucleotides line up with TRBD2. The CDR3 is made up of 16 amino acids. The V gene end was trimmed by 4 bases and the J gene end by 5 bases; junction bases not matched to a gene: 8. CDR1 and CDR2 (germline): MNHEY, SVGAGI. The chain's CDR3 is CASSSSVAGGQDTQYF. In DNA form, the CDR3 reads TGTGCCAGCAGTTCCTCTGTAGCGGGAGGGCAAGATACGCAGTATTTT.

The CDR3: CASLAFGYTF. CDR3 in DNA: TGTGCCTCCCTAGCGTTCGGCTACACCTTC. V is TRBV30 and J is TRBJ1-2; D is ambiguous. Germline CDR1 and CDR2: GTSNPN and SVGIG (reference sequence). V dropped 7 bases and J dropped 8 bases, with 11 bases sitting between them. The CDR3 totals 10 residues.

V usage is TRBV4-3 and J usage is TRBJ2-1, with 7 nucleotides matching TRBD2. The CDR3 runs to 17 residues. Germline CDR1 is LGHNA and CDR2 is YSLEER. V was pared by 5 bases and J by 4 bases, with 14 bases of the junction left unmatched. CDR3 in amino acids: CASSALQSGRAYNEQFF. In nucleotides, the CDR3 is TGCGCCAGCAGCGCTCTCCAGAGTGGGAGGGCATACAATGAGCAGTTCTTC.

The chain links TRBV4-3 to TRBJ1-4; 9 bases agree with TRBD1. The ends lost 0 bases at V and 8 bases at J; junction bases unmatched: 10. The CDR3 covers 17 residues. Germline loops: CDR1 LGHNA, CDR2 YSLEER. The DNA of the CDR3 is TGCGCCAGCAGCCAAGACAAGGCCGGGACAGGGTGGGAAAAACTGTTTTTT. This encodes CASSQDKAGTGWEKLFF.

The V call is TRBV7-9, the J call TRBJ2-1; weak D call: TRBD1 (7 bases). The CDR3 runs 16 residues. Germline CDR1 and CDR2: SEHNR and FQNEAQ (reference sequence). V lost 6 bases, J lost 0 bases, and 15 bases lay in between. The CDR3 sequence: CASRGEDRLSYNEQFF. The CDR3 DNA reads TGTGCCAGCAGGGGGGAGGACAGGCTCTCCTACAATGAGCAGTTCTTC.

This chain uses TRBV6-5 with TRBJ2-1; D might be TRBD1 (5 bases). Trimming stripped 5 bases from V and 4 bases from J, with 6 bases between. CDR3 size: 12 residues. In germline, CDR1 is MNHEY, CDR2 SVGAGI. The CDR3 sequence is CASSPGYNEQFF. For the CDR3, the DNA is TGTGCCAGCAGTCCAGGGTACAATGAGCAGTTCTTC.

The gene calls are TRBV4-2 and TRBJ1-5, with D perhaps TRBD1 (5 bases). Trimming removed 1 base from V and 7 bases from J, with 14 bases in between. Germline CDR1 LGHNA, CDR2 YNFKEQ. The CDR3 is 15 amino acids. In DNA form, the CDR3 reads TGTGCCAGCAGCCAAGGAAAGGGGTACAGGCAGCCCCAGCATTTT. It specifies CASSQGKGYRQPQHF.

J is TRBJ1-2 and V is TRBV6-1; the D gene is possibly TRBD1 (5 bases). Germline-derived CDR1 and CDR2 are MNHNS and SASEGT. Trimming left V 2 bases short and J 1 base short, with 20 bases between. The CDR3 runs 18 residues. Here the CDR3 DNA reads TGTGCCAGCAGTGAACGGGCTGGACGGGGGTCCTTTAACTATGGCTACACCTTC. It yields the protein CASSERAGRGSFNYGYTF.

The rearrangement uses TRBV6-5 and TRBJ2-1, with D possibly being TRBD1 or TRBD2 (5 bases each). The CDR3 has 14 residues. V gave up 0 bases and J gave up 12 bases, with 15 bases separating them. The germline V gene encodes CDR1 MNHEY and CDR2 SVGAGI. This chain's CDR3 is CASSYSGPSEGQFF. The CDR3 DNA sequence: TGTGCCAGCAGTTACTCGGGACCTTCAGAGGGGCAGTTCTTC.

The rearrangement joins TRBV4-1 to TRBJ2-3; 8 positions agree with TRBD2. CDR3 length equals 15 residues. The ends lost 4 bases at V and 4 bases at J; junction bases unmatched: 7. The germline V gene has CDR1 MGHRA and CDR2 YSYEKL. The CDR3, as DNA: TGCGCCAGCAGCCGGAGCGGGAGTTTCGCAGATACGCAGTATTTT. Translated: CASSRSGSFADTQYF.